This T cell receptor beta chain was found in a study of shared clonotypes between healthy human individuals. Study as a whole: Three plates each covered CD4 naive and memory; CD8 naive two, CD8 memory one.

The junction had 4 bases not matched to a gene; V was cut back by 1 base and J by 3 bases. CDR3 length equals 14 residues. CDR1 and CDR2 from the germline V gene are SGDLS and YYNGEE. CD45RO negativity and positive selection for CCR7 defined naive CD8 cells, a population that excluded terminally differentiated effector memory CD45RA+ cells. Recent vaccinations or acute infections were absent in the healthy HIV-negative adult donors. Assay runs were performed at deep level. An even split of each subset's genomic DNA across several immunoSEQ plates was performed. Sequencing used immunoSEQ multiplex PCR; TCRdb keeps in-frame clones, though not all of them. The sample includes around 2.1 million clones, about 92% of them seen just once.

This clonotype was obtained from a man between 18 and 35 years old in good health. Some clones in this sample may be carry-over from other donors' samples. The sequencing sample was made of naive CD8+ T cells from PBMCs. The genes are TRBV9 and TRBJ2-7, with 7 nucleotides matching TRBD1. The CDR3 loop is CASSVSRDSYEQYF. DNA for the CDR3: TGTGCCAGCAGCGTATCCCGGGACAGCTACGAGCAGTACTTC.